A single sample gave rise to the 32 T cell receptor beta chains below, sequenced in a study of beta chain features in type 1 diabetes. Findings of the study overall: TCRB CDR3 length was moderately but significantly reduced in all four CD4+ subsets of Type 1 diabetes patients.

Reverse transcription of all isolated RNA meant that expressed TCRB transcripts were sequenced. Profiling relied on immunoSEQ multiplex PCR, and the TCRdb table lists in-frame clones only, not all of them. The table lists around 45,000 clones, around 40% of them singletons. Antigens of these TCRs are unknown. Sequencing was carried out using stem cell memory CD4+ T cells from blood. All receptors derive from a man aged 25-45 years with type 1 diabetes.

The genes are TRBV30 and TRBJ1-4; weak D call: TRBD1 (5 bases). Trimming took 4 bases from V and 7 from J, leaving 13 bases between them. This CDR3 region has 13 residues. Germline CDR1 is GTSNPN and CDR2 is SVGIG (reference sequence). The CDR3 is CAWKEAGSEKLFF. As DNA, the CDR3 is TGTGCCTGGAAAGAAGCAGGGTCTGAAAAACTGTTTTTT.

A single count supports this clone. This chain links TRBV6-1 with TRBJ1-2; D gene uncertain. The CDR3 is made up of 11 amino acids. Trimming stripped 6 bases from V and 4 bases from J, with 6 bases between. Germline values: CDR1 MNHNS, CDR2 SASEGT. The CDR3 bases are TGTGCCAGCAGCCAGGCCTATGGCTACACCTTC. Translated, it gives CASSQAYGYTF.

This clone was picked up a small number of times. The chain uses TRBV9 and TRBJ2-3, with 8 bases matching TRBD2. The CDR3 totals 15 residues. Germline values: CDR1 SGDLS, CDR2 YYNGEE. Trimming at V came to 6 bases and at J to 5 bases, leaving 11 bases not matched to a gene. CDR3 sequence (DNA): TGTGCCAGCAACTCGGGGACTAGTCTTGTAGATACGCAGTATTTT. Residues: CASNSGTSLVDTQYF.

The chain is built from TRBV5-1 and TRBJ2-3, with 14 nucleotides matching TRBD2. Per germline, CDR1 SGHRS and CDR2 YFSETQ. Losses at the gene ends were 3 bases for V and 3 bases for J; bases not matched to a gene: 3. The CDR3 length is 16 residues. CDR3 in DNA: TGCGCCAGCAGCTGGGGACTAGCGGGAGTGACAGATACGCAGTATTTT. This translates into CASSWGLAGVTDTQYF.

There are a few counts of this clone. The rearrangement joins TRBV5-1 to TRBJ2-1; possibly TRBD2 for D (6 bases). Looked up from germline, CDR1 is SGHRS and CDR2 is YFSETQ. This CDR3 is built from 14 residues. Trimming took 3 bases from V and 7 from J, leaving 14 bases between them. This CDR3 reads CASSWRAGGNEQFF. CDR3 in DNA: TGCGCCAGCAGCTGGAGGGCCGGGGGAAATGAGCAGTTCTTC.

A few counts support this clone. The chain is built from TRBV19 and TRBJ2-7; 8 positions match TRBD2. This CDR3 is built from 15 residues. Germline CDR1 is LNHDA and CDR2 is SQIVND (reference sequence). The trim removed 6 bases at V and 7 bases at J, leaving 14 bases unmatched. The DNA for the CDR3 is TGTGCCAGTAGCCCCCGTCGAGCGGGAGAAGGGGAGCAGTACTTC. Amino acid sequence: CASSPRRAGEGEQYF.

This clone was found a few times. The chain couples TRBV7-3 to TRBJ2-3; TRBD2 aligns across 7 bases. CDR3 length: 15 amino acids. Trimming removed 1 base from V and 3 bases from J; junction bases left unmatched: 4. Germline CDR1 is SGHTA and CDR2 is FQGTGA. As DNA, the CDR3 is TGTGCCAGCAGCTTAATAGGGACTATAACAGATACGCAGTATTTT. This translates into CASSLIGTITDTQYF.

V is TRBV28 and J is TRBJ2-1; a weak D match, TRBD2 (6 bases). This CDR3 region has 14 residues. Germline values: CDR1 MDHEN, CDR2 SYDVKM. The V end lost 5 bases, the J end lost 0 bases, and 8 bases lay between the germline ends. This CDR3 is CASSGGFSYNEQFF. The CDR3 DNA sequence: TGTGCCAGCAGTGGGGGGTTCTCCTACAATGAGCAGTTCTTC. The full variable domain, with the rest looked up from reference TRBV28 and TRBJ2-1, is DVKVTQSSRYLVKRTGEKVFLECVQDMDHENMFWYRQDPGLGLRLIYFSYDVKMKEKGDIPEGYSVSREKKERFSLILESASTNQTSMYLCASSGGFSYNEQFFGPGTRLTVL.

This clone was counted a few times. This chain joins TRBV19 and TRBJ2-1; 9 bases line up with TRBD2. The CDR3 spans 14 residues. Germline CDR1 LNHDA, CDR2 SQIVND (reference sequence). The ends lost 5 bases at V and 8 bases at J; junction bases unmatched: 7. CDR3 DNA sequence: TGTGCCAGTAGTGCACTAGCGGGTAACGATGAGCAGTTCTTC. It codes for CASSALAGNDEQFF.

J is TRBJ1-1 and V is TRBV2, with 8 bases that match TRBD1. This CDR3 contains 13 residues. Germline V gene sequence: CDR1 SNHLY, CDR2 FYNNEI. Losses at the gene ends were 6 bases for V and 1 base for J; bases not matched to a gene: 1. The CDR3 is CASRQGANTEAFF. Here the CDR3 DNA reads TGTGCCAGCAGGCAGGGGGCGAACACTGAAGCTTTCTTT.

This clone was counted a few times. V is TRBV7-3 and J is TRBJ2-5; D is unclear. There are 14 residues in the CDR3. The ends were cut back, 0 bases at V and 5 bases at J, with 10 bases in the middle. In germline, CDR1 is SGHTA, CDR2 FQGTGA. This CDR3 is CASSLTARTETQYF. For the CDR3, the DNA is TGTGCCAGCAGCTTAACAGCGCGCACGGAGACCCAGTACTTC. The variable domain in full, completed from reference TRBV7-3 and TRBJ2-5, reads GAGVSQTPSNKVTEKGKYVELRCDPISGHTALYWYRQSLGQGPEFLIYFQGTGAADDSGLPNDRFFAVRPEGSVSTLKIQRTERGDSAVYLCASSLTARTETQYFGPGTRLLVL.

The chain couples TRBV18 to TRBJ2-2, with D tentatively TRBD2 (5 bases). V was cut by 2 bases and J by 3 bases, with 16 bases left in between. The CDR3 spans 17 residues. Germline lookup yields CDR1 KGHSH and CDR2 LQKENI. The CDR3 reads CASSPSREASYTGELFF. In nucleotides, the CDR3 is TGTGCCAGCTCACCATCTCGGGAAGCCAGCTACACCGGGGAGCTGTTTTTT. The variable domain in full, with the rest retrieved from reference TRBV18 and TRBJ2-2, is NAGVMQNPRHLVRRRGQEARLRCSPMKGHSHVYWYRQLPEEGLKFMVYLQKENIIDESGMPKERFSAEFPKEGPSILRIQQVVRGDSAAYFCASSPSREASYTGELFFGEGSRLTVL.

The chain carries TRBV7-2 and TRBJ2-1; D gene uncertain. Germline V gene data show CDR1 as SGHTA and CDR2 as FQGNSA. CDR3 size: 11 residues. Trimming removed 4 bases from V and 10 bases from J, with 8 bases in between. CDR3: CASSYGWEQFF. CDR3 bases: TGTGCCAGCAGCTATGGCTGGGAGCAGTTCTTC.

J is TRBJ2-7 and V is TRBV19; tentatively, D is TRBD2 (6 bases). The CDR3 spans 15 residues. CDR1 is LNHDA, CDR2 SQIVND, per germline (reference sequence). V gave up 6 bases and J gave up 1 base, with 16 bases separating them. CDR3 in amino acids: CASSMGPGSSYEQYF. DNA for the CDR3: TGTGCCAGTAGCATGGGACCCGGGAGTTCCTACGAGCAGTACTTC.

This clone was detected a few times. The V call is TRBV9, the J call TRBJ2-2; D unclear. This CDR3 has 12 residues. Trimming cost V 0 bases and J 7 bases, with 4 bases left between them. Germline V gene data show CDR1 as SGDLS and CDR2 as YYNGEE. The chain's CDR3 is CASSVVNGELFF. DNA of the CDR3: TGTGCCAGCAGCGTAGTTAACGGGGAGCTGTTTTTT.

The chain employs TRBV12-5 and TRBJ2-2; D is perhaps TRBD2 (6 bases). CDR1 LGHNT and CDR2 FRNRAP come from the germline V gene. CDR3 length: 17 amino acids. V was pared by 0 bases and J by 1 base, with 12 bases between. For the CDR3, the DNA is TGTGCTAGTGGTTTGGTACGTCAGGGAGGGAACACCGGGGAGCTGTTTTTT. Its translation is CASGLVRQGGNTGELFF.

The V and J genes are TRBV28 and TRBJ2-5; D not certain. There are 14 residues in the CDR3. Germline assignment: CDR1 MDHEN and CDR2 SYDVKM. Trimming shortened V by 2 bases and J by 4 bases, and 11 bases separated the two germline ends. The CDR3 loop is CASSLDPPGETQYF. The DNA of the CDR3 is TGTGCCAGCAGTTTAGACCCCCCGGGAGAGACCCAGTACTTC.

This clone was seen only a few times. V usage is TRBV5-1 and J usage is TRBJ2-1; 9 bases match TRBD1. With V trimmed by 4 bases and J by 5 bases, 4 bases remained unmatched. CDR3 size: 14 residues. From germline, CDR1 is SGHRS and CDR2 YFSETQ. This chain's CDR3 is CASSGQGTNNEQFF. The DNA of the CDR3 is TGCGCCAGCAGCGGACAGGGGACGAACAATGAGCAGTTCTTC.

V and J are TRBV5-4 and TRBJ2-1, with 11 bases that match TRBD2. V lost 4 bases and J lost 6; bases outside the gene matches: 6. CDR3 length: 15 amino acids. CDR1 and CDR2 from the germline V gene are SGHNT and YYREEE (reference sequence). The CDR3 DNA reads TGTGCCAGCAGCCAACCCGGGACTAGCGGCAATGAGCAGTTCTTC. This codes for CASSQPGTSGNEQFF.

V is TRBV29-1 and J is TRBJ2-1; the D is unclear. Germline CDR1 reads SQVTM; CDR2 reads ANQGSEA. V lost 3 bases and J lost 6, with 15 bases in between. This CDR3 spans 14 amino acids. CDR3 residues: CSVDVGRLSNEQFF. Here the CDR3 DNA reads TGCAGCGTTGATGTCGGTAGACTGAGCAATGAGCAGTTCTTC.

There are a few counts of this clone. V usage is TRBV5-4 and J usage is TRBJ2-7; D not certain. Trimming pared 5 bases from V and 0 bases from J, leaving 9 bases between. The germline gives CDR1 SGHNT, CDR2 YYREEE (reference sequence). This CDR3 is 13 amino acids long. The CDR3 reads CASSLPPSYEQYF. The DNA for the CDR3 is TGTGCCAGCAGTCTACCGCCCTCCTACGAGCAGTACTTC.

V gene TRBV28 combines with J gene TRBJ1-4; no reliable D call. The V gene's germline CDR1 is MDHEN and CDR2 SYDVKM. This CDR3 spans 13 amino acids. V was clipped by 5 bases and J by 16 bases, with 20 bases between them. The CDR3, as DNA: TGTGCCAGCAGTCCCCAACTAGGAGCCTCCGGGTTTTTT. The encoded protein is CASSPQLGASGFF.

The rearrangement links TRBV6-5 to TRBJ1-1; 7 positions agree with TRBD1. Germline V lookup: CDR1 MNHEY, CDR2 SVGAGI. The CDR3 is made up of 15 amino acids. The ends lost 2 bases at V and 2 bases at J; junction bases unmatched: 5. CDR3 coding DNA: TGTGCCAGCAGTTACACCGGACAGGAAAACACTGAAGCTTTCTTT. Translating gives CASSYTGQENTEAFF.

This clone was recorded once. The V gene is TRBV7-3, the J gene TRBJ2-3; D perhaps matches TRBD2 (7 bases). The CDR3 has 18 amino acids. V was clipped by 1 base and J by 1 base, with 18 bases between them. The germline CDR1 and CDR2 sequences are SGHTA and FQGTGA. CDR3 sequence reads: CASSLNPSGAGGTDTQYF. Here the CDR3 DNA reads TGTGCCAGCAGCTTAAACCCTTCAGGGGCGGGGGGCACAGATACGCAGTATTTT.

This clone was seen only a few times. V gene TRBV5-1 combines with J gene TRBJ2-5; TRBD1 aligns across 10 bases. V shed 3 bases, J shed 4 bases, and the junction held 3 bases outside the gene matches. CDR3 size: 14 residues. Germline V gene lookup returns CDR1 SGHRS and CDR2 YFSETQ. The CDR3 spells CASSSGTGAETQYF. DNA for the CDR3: TGCGCCAGCAGCTCCGGGACAGGGGCAGAGACCCAGTACTTC. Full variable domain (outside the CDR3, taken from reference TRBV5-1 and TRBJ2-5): KAGVTQTPRYLIKTRGQQVTLSCSPISGHRSVSWYQQTPGQGLQFLFEYFSETQRNKGNFPGRFSGRQFSNSRSEMNVSTLELGDSALYLCASSSGTGAETQYFGPGTRLLVL.

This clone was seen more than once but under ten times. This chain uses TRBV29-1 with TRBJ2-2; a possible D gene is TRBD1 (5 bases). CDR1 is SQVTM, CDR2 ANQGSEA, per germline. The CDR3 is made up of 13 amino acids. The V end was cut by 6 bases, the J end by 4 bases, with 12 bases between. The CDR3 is CSVRQGTTGELFF. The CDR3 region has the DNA TGCAGCGTCCGCCAGGGTACCACCGGGGAGCTGTTTTTT.

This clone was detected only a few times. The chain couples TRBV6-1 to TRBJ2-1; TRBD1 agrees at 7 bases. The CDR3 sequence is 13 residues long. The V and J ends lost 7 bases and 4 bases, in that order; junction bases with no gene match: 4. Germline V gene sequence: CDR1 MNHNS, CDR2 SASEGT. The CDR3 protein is CASTLGQYNEQFF. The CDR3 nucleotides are TGTGCCAGCACCCTGGGACAGTACAATGAGCAGTTCTTC.

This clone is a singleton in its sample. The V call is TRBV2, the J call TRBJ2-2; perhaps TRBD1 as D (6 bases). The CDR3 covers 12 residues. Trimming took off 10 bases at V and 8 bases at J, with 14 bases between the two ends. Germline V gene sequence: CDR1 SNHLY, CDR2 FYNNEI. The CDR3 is CAILRQAGELFF. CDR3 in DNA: TGTGCCATTCTTCGACAGGCTGGGGAGCTGTTTTTT.

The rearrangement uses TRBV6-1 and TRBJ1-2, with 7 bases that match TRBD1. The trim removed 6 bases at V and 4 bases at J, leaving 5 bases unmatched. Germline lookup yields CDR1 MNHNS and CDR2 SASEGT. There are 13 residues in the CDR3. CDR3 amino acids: CASRTQGSYGYTF. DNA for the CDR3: TGTGCCAGCAGGACACAGGGGAGCTATGGCTACACCTTC.

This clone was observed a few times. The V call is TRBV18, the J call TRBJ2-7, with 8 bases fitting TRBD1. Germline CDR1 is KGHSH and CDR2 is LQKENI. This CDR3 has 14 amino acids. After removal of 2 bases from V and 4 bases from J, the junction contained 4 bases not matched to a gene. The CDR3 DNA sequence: TGTGCCAGCTCACCAGAACAGGGGGTTTACGAGCAGTACTTC. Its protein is CASSPEQGVYEQYF.

CDR3 amino acids: CASSQGRTSGATDTQYF. The DNA of the CDR3 is TGTGCCAGCAGCCAAGGAAGGACTAGCGGGGCCACAGATACGCAGTATTTT. This chain connects TRBV4-2 to TRBJ2-3; 12 bases map to TRBD2. The CDR3 is 17 residues long. Trimming took 1 base from V and 2 from J; bases not matched to a gene: 4. From germline, CDR1 is LGHNA and CDR2 YNFKEQ.

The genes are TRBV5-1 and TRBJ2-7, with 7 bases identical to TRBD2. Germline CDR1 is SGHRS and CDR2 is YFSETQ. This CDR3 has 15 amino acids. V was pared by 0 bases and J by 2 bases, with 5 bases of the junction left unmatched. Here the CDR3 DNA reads TGCGCCAGCAGCTTGGACGCGGGAGAGACCTACGAGCAGTACTTC. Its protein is CASSLDAGETYEQYF.